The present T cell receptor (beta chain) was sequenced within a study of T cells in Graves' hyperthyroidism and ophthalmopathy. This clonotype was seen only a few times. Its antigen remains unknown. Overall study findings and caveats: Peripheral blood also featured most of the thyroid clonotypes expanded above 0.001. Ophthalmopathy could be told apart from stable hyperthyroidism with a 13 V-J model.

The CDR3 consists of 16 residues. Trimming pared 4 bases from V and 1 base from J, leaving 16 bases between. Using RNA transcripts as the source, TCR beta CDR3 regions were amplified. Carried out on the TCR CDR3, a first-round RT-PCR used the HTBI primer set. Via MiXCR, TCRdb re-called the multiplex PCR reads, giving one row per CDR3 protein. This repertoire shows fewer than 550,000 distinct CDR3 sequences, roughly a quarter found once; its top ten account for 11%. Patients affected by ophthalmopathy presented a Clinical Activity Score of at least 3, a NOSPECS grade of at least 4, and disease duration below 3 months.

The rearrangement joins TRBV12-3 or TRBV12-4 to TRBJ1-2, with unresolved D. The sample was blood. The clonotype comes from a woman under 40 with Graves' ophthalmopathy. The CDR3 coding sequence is TGTGCCAGCAGTTACTCCGGGAGACTCATTAACTATGGCTACACCTTC. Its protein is CASSYSGRLINYGYTF.